The sequence of this T cell receptor beta chain was determined in a study of cytomegalovirus exposure and HLA in healthy donors. General observations from the study: Specific recognition of CMV antigens was confirmed in vitro for a few chains (all CMV-associated).

The CDR3 sequence is 13 residues long. V was shortened by 7 bases and J by 5 bases, with 15 bases between the two germline ends. Germline-derived CDR1 and CDR2 are SGHVS and FQNEAQ. Points on this clone: The antigen remains unidentified.

Clones were sequenced by immunoSEQ multiplex PCR, and TCRdb holds only the in-frame ones, with some missing. The table records around 180,000 clones, 86% of them present only once. The receptor was derived from a woman aged 18 to 35 in good health and CMV-seronegative. The rearrangement joins TRBV7-8 to TRBJ2-7; possibly TRBD2 for D (6 bases). Input material: PBMCs. CDR3 region: CASTQFPGDEQYF. The CDR3 DNA is TGTGCCAGCACCCAGTTCCCGGGGGACGAGCAGTACTTC.